This T cell receptor (beta chain) was observed in a study of blood T cells in healthy people across ages. This CDR3 has 14 amino acids. The germline gives CDR1 SGHRS, CDR2 YFSETQ. V lost 5 bases and J lost 10, with 19 bases in between. Primers used in a second PCR of roughly 6 to 12 cycles were a sample-barcoded 5' primer and a J-beta primer mix. Every individual sample yielded 2.5 million or more paired-end reads (each containing CDR3). TCRdb re-called the 5' RACE reads through MiXCR, storing one row per CDR3 protein. This repertoire shows 1.5 million to 2 million distinct CDR3 sequences, roughly 43% found once; its top ten account for approximately 22%.

The receptor comes from a human donor in good health. Sequenced sample: blood. The V and J genes are TRBV5-1 and TRBJ2-1; a weak D match, TRBD1 (6 bases). CDR3 sequence reads: CASREGQTYGEQFF. CDR3 in DNA: TGCGCCAGCAGAGAAGGACAGACTTACGGGGAGCAGTTCTTC. The full variable domain, with the rest looked up from reference TRBV5-1 and TRBJ2-1, is KAGVTQTPRYLIKTRGQQVTLSCSPISGHRSVSWYQQTPGQGLQFLFEYFSETQRNKGNFPGRFSGRQFSNSRSEMNVSTLELGDSALYLCASREGQTYGEQFFGPGTRLTVL.